The 24 T cell receptor beta chains listed next were all sequenced from one sample in a study of blood T cell repertoires in COVID-19. Only in-frame clones appear in the TCRdb table, and some are missing; sequencing was by immunoSEQ multiplex PCR. In the table there are 200,000 to 300,000 clones, 80% to 90% of which are singletons. Sequencing was performed on peripheral blood. These receptors came from a woman in her fifties or sixties with acute or convalescent COVID-19.

The chain uses TRBV5-1 and TRBJ2-7; 10 bases fit TRBD1. Germline CDR1 reads SGHRS; CDR2 reads YFSETQ. Trimming removed 4 bases from V and 0 bases from J; junction bases left unmatched: 7. This CDR3 spans 16 amino acids. The CDR3 nucleotides read TGCGCCAGCAGCAGGACAGGGGGGACCTTCTCCTACGAGCAGTACTTC. It encodes CASSRTGGTFSYEQYF.

This clone has just one count. CDR3 sequence reads: CASSPMRPPNQPQHF. In DNA, the CDR3 is TGTGCCAGCTCACCAATGCGGCCGCCGAATCAGCCCCAGCATTTT. This sequence joins TRBV18 and TRBJ1-5; no definite D call. The V and J ends lost 2 bases and 4 bases respectively, with 12 bases between them. The CDR3 is made up of 15 amino acids. Germline loops: CDR1 KGHSH, CDR2 LQKENI.

The J gene is TRBJ1-3, the V gene TRBV5-1, with 9 nucleotides matching TRBD1. This CDR3 has 16 residues. Losses at the gene ends were 0 bases for V and 3 bases for J; bases not matched to a gene: 4. In germline, CDR1 is SGHRS, CDR2 YFSETQ. In DNA form, the CDR3 reads TGCGCCAGCAGCTTGGTGGGACAGGGTCTTGGAAACACCATATATTTT. Residues: CASSLVGQGLGNTIYF. The full variable domain, completed using reference TRBV5-1 and TRBJ1-3, is KAGVTQTPRYLIKTRGQQVTLSCSPISGHRSVSWYQQTPGQGLQFLFEYFSETQRNKGNFPGRFSGRQFSNSRSEMNVSTLELGDSALYLCASSLVGQGLGNTIYFGEGSWLTVV.

The genes are TRBV25-1 and TRBJ2-7; D is perhaps TRBD1 (6 bases). There are 15 residues in the CDR3. V shed 3 bases and J shed 2 bases, with 14 bases lying between them. In germline, CDR1 is MGHDK, CDR2 SYGVNS. In nucleotides, the CDR3 is TGTGCCAGCAGTGACACGTGGAAGGGGGCCTACGAGCAGTACTTC. Encoded protein: CASSDTWKGAYEQYF.

V is TRBV5-5 and J is TRBJ1-2; 12 bases are a match to TRBD1. The CDR3 totals 15 residues. CDR1 and CDR2 (germline): SGHKS, YYEKEE (reference sequence). V was pared by 3 bases and J by 7 bases, with 7 bases of the junction left unmatched. The CDR3 sequence is CASSSSGQGAPGYTF. DNA of the CDR3: TGTGCCAGCAGCTCGTCGGGACAGGGGGCGCCTGGCTACACCTTC.

This chain joins TRBV15 and TRBJ2-3; TRBD1 matches 11 bases. Germline V gene lookup returns CDR1 LNHNV and CDR2 YYDKDF (reference sequence). The CDR3 is made up of 16 amino acids. With V trimmed by 1 base and J by 6 bases, 6 bases remained unmatched. The CDR3 DNA is TGTGCCACCAGCAGAGGCGGGACAGGGGGGACGGATACGCAGTATTTT. It codes for CATSRGGTGGTDTQYF.

The chain carries TRBV28 and TRBJ1-4; 9 nucleotides match TRBD1. Losses at the gene ends were 6 bases for V and 8 bases for J; bases not matched to a gene: 7. Germline-derived CDR1 and CDR2 are MDHEN and SYDVKM. This CDR3 has 14 residues. The chain's CDR3 is CASRHGQGTEKLFF. Written as DNA, the CDR3 is TGTGCCAGCAGGCACGGACAGGGGACGGAAAAACTGTTTTTT.

This chain links TRBV10-3 with TRBJ2-6; 9 bases agree with TRBD1. J lost 0 bases, V lost 5 bases, and 2 bases had no gene match. The CDR3 has 16 residues. Germline-derived CDR1 and CDR2 are ENHRY and SYGVKD. The CDR3 loop is CAISKDRGSGANVLTF. CDR3 in DNA: TGTGCCATCAGTAAGGACAGGGGCTCTGGGGCCAACGTCCTGACTTTC.

The chain joins TRBV27 to TRBJ1-1, with D possibly being TRBD1 (6 bases). Trimming removed 3 bases from V and 0 bases from J, with 17 bases in between. The CDR3 spans 17 residues. Per germline, CDR1 MNHEY and CDR2 SMNVEV (reference sequence). In DNA, the CDR3 is TGTGCCAGCAGTTTCGACCCCCTCAGGGGTCTGAACACTGAAGCTTTCTTT. It yields the protein CASSFDPLRGLNTEAFF.

The rearrangement links TRBV27 to TRBJ1-6; 9 positions agree with TRBD1. Germline V gene sequence: CDR1 MNHEY, CDR2 SMNVEV (reference sequence). The V gene end was trimmed by 5 bases and the J gene end by 10 bases; junction bases not matched to a gene: 9. This CDR3 spans 15 amino acids. This CDR3 reads CASSNNRGRLSPLHF. The CDR3 DNA is TGTGCCAGCAGTAACAACAGGGGGCGCTTATCACCCCTCCACTTT.

V is TRBV6-4 and J is TRBJ2-1; 9 bases fit TRBD2. Germline CDR1 and CDR2: MRHNA and SNTAGT. This CDR3 is 13 amino acids long. V shed 4 bases and J 9 bases; nucleotides not matched to a gene: 4. CDR3 DNA: TGTGCCAGCAGTGTCCTAGCGGGAACTGAGCAGTTCTTC. It codes for CASSVLAGTEQFF.

This clone came up a few times. The CDR3 DNA reads TGTGCCAGCTCACCAGCGGACAGGGATCAAGAGACCCAGTACTTC. Translating it yields CASSPADRDQETQYF. The chain is built from TRBV18 and TRBJ2-5; 8 nucleotides line up with TRBD1. Losses at the gene ends were 2 bases for V and 2 bases for J; bases not matched to a gene: 4. The germline V gene encodes CDR1 KGHSH and CDR2 LQKENI. The CDR3 has 15 residues.

The V and J genes are TRBV11-2 and TRBJ2-5, with 7 bases lining up with TRBD2. J lost 2 bases, V lost 1 base, and 7 bases had no gene match. This CDR3 is built from 16 residues. Germline V gene sequence: CDR1 SGHAT, CDR2 FQNNGV. The CDR3 loop is CASSLVTAGVQETQYF. The CDR3 DNA reads as TGTGCCAGCAGCTTAGTAACGGCGGGGGTACAAGAGACCCAGTACTTC.

This clone was recorded once. The chain carries TRBV24-1 and TRBJ2-2; D is undetermined. CDR3 size: 12 residues. V gave up 9 bases and J gave up 3 bases, with 7 bases separating them. Per germline, CDR1 KGHDR and CDR2 SFDVKD. DNA of the CDR3: TGTGCCACCGTTCCCGACACCGGGGAGCTGTTTTTT. Its translation: CATVPDTGELFF.

The chain links TRBV5-8 to TRBJ2-3; 7 positions agree with TRBD2. V was pared by 2 bases and J by 4 bases, with 10 bases of the junction left unmatched. The CDR3 has 16 amino acids. CDR1 SGHTS and CDR2 YDEGEE come from the germline V gene. The chain's CDR3 is CASSLIGREPPDTQYF. The CDR3 region has the DNA TGTGCCAGCAGCTTAATTGGGCGGGAGCCCCCAGATACGCAGTATTTT.

V usage is TRBV9 and J usage is TRBJ2-7, with D tentatively TRBD2 (5 bases). V was shortened by 4 bases and J by 6 bases, with 20 bases between the two germline ends. This CDR3 has 15 residues. CDR1 and CDR2 from the germline V gene are SGDLS and YYNGEE. The CDR3 sequence is CASSHTSLEFSEQYF. The CDR3 coding sequence is TGTGCCAGCAGCCATACTAGTTTGGAGTTTTCCGAGCAGTACTTC.

The DNA of the CDR3 is TGTGCCTGGCGTACTAGCGGGAGTTCCACCGGGGAGCTGTTTTTT. This gives the protein CAWRTSGSSTGELFF. V gene TRBV30 combines with J gene TRBJ2-2; 11 positions agree with TRBD2. The CDR3 consists of 15 residues. CDR1 is GTSNPN and CDR2 is SVGIG in the germline V gene (reference sequence). V lost 5 bases to trimming and J lost 4 bases; unmatched junction nucleotides: 6.

The chain carries TRBV5-1 and TRBJ1-1, with D tentatively TRBD1 (6 bases). Germline V gene lookup returns CDR1 SGHRS and CDR2 YFSETQ. V was pared by 0 bases and J by 1 base, with 13 bases between. The CDR3 length is 16 residues. For the CDR3, the DNA is TGCGCCAGCAGCTTGGCTTTGTCGACAGGGAACACTGAAGCTTTCTTT. Amino acid sequence: CASSLALSTGNTEAFF.

The chain has TRBV23-1 and TRBJ2-7; tentative D call: TRBD1 (5 bases). TRBV23-1 is an open reading frame whose function is uncertain. This CDR3 has 16 amino acids. The germline V and J ends were trimmed by 0 bases and 5 bases, with 17 bases remaining between them. The CDR3 loop reads CASSQSNQAGLDEQYF. The CDR3 coding sequence is TGCGCCAGCAGTCAATCGAATCAGGCAGGGCTGGACGAGCAGTACTTC.

V usage is TRBV29-1 and J usage is TRBJ1-5; D is possibly TRBD1 (6 bases). The V end was cut by 5 bases, the J end by 5 bases, with 16 bases between. This CDR3 contains 14 residues. CDR1 is SQVTM, CDR2 ANQGSEA, per germline. DNA for the CDR3: TGCAGCGTTAGGTTACAGGGTGGCGATCAGCCCCAGCATTTT. Protein sequence: CSVRLQGGDQPQHF.

This chain links TRBV7-2 with TRBJ1-5; D not certain. The CDR3 contains 15 residues. The V gene's germline CDR1 is SGHTA and CDR2 FQGNSA. V shed 3 bases and J shed 0 bases, with 9 bases lying between them. DNA for the CDR3: TGTGCCAGCAGCTTTTTAACAGCTAGCAATCAGCCCCAGCATTTT. This gives the protein CASSFLTASNQPQHF.

The genes are TRBV6-5 and TRBJ1-5; the D is unclear. The CDR3 sequence is 14 residues long. Trimming cost V 2 bases and J 4 bases, with 9 bases left between them. CDR1 and CDR2 (germline): MNHEY, SVGAGI. The CDR3: CASSYGPENQPQHF. DNA of the CDR3: TGTGCCAGCAGTTACGGGCCTGAAAATCAGCCCCAGCATTTT.

This clone was observed a single time. The V call is TRBV27, the J call TRBJ1-5; D gene unclear. This CDR3 has 13 amino acids. In germline, CDR1 is MNHEY, CDR2 SMNVEV (reference sequence). Trimming stripped 8 bases from V and 1 base from J, with 9 bases between. The CDR3 coding sequence is TGTGCCAGCTCGGTCGGGAGCAATCAGCCCCAGCATTTT. It translates to CASSVGSNQPQHF.

The V gene is TRBV28, the J gene TRBJ2-4, with D possibly being TRBD2 (6 bases). With 2 bases removed from V and 5 bases from J, the gap between germline ends came to 10 bases. Per germline, CDR1 MDHEN and CDR2 SYDVKM. The CDR3 is 14 residues long. The CDR3 spells CASSLMGGQNIQYF. DNA of the CDR3: TGTGCCAGCAGTTTAATGGGAGGCCAAAACATTCAGTACTTC.